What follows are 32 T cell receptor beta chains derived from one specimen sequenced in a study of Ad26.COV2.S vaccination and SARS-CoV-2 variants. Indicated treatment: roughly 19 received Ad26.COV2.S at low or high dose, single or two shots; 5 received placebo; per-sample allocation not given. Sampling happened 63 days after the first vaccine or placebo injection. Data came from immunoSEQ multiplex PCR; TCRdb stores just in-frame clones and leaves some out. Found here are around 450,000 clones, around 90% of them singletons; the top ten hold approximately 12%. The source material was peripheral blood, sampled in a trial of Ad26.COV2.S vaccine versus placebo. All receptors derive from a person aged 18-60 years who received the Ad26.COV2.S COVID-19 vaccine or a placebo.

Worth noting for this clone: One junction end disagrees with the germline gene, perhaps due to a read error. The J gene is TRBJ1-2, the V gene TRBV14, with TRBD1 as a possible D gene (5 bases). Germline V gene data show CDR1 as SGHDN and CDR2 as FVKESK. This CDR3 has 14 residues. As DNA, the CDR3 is TGTGCCAGCAACCAAGTACTAGGGGCGTTCGGCTACACCTTC. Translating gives CASNQVLGAFGYTF.

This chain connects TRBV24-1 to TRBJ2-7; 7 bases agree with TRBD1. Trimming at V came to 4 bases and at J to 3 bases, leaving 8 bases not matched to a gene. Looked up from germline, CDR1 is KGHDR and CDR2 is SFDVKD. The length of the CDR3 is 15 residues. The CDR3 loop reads CATSDPRAGGYEQYF. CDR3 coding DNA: TGTGCCACCAGTGACCCGAGGGCAGGGGGCTACGAGCAGTACTTC.

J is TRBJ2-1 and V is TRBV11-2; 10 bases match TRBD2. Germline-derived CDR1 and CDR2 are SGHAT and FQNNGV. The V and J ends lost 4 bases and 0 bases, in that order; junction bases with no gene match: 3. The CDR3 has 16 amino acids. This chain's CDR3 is CASSSRTSGSYNEQFF. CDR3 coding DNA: TGTGCCAGCAGCTCGAGGACTAGCGGCTCCTACAATGAGCAGTTCTTC.

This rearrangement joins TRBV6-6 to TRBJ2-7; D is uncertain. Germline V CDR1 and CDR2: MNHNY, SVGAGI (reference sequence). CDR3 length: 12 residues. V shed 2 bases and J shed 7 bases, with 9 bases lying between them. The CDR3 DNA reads TGTGCCAGCAGTTACGTGGAGTTTGAGCAGTACTTC. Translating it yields CASSYVEFEQYF.

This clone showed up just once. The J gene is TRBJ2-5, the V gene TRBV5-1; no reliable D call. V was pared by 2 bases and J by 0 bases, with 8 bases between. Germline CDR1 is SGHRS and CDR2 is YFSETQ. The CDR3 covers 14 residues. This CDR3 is CASSFTGDQETQYF. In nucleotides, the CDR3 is TGCGCCAGCAGCTTTACTGGCGACCAAGAGACCCAGTACTTC.

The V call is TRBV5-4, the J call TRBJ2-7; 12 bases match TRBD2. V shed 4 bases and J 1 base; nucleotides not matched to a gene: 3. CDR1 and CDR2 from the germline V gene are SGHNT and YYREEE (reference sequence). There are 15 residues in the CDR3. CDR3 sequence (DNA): TGTGCCAGCAGCCAAACTAGCGGGAGGTCCTACGAGCAGTACTTC. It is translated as CASSQTSGRSYEQYF. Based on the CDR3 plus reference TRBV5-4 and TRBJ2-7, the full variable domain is ETGVTQSPTHLIKTRGQQVTLRCSSQSGHNTVSWYQQALGQGPQFIFQYYREEENGRGNFPPRFSGLQFPNYSSELNVNALELDDSALYLCASSQTSGRSYEQYFGPGTRLTVT.

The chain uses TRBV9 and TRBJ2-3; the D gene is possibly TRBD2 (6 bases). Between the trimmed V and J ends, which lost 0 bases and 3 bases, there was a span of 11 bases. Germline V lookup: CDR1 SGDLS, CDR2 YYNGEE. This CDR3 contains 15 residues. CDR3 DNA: TGTGCCAGCAGCGTAGTTGGGGGGTTAACAGATACGCAGTATTTT. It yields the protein CASSVVGGLTDTQYF.

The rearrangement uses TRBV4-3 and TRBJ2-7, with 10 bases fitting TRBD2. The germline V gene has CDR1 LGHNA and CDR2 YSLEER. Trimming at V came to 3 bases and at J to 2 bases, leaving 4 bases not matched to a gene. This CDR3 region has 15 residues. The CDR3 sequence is CASSQDLAGAYEQYF. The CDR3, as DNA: TGCGCCAGCAGCCAGGACCTAGCGGGAGCCTACGAGCAGTACTTC.

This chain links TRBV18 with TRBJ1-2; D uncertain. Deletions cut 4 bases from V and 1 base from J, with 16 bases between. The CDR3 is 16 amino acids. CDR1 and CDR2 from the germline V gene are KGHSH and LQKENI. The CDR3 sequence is CASSQSEPLVNYGYTF. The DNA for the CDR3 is TGTGCCAGCTCACAGTCAGAACCGTTGGTTAACTATGGCTACACCTTC.

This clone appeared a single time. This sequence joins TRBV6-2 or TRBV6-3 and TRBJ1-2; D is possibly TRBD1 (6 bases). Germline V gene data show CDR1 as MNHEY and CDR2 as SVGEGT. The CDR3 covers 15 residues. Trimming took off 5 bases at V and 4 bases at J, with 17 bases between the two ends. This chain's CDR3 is CASSTEGGRIYGYTF. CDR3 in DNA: TGTGCCAGCAGTACCGAAGGGGGGAGAATCTATGGCTACACCTTC.

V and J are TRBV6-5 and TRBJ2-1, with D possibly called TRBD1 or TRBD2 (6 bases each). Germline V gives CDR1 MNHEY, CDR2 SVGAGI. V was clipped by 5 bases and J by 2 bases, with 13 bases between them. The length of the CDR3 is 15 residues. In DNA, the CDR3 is TGTGCCAGCAGTCCAGCGGAGGGGGCCTACAATGAGCAGTTCTTC. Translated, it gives CASSPAEGAYNEQFF.

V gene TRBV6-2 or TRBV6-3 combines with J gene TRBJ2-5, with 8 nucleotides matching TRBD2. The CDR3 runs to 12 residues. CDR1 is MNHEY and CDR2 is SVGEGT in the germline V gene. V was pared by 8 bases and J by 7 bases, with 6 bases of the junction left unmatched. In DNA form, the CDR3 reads TGTGCCAGCGGCCCGGGGGGGTCGACCCAGTACTTC. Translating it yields CASGPGGSTQYF.

The CDR3 sequence is CASSFAGAGVFF. CDR3 DNA sequence: TGTGCCAGCAGTTTCGCTGGGGCAGGAGTGTTCTTC. This chain links TRBV6-2 or TRBV6-3 with TRBJ2-1, with D tentatively TRBD1 (5 bases). The germline V gene encodes CDR1 MNHEY and CDR2 SVGEGT. This CDR3 comprises 12 residues. V was clipped by 4 bases and J by 15 bases, with 16 bases between them.

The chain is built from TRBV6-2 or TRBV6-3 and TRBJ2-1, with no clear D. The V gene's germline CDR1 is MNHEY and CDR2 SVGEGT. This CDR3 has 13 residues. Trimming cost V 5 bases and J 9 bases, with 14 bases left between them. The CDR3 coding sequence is TGTGCCAGCAGTCCCCGAAGGGCCAGTGAGCAGTTCTTC. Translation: CASSPRRASEQFF.

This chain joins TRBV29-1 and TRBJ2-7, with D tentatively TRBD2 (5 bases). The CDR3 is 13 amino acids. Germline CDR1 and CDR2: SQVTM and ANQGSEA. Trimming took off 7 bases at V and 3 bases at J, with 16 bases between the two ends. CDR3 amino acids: CSAKLDSRYEQYF. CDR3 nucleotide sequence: TGCAGCGCCAAACTAGACTCCCGCTACGAGCAGTACTTC.

CDR3 in DNA: TGTGCCAGCAGCCCCTACCAGAACACTGAAGCTTTCTTT. It specifies CASSPYQNTEAFF. The rearrangement joins TRBV7-2 to TRBJ1-1; D unclear. Germline assignment: CDR1 SGHTA and CDR2 FQGNSA. The CDR3 extends over 13 amino acids. Trimming left V 5 bases short and J 1 base short, with 8 bases between.

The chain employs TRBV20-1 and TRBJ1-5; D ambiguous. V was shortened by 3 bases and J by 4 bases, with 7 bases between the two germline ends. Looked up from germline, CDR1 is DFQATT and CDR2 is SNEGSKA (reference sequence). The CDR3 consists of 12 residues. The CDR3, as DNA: TGCAGTGCTAGTCGCGGTAATCAGCCCCAGCATTTT. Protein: CSASRGNQPQHF.

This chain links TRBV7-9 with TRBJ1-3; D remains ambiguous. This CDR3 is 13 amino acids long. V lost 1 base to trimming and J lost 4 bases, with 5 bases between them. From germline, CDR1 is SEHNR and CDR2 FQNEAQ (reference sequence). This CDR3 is CASSLEAGNTIYF. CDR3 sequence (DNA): TGTGCCAGCAGCTTAGAGGCGGGAAACACCATATATTTT.

CDR3 loop: CASGFNRDYGYTF. The DNA for the CDR3 is TGTGCCAGCGGGTTTAATCGGGACTATGGCTACACCTTC. The chain links TRBV7-8 to TRBJ1-2; D is undetermined. There are 13 residues in the CDR3. V was shortened by 8 bases and J by 3 bases, with 13 bases between the two germline ends. Per the germline V gene, CDR1 is SGHVS and CDR2 is FQNEAQ.

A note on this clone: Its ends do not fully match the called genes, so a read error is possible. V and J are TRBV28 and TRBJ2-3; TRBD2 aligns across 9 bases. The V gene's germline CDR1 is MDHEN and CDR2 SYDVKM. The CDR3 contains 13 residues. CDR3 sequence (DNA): TGTGCCAGCGCCACGGACAGTTCTGCGGGGGGGAATTTT. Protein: CASATDSSAGGNF.

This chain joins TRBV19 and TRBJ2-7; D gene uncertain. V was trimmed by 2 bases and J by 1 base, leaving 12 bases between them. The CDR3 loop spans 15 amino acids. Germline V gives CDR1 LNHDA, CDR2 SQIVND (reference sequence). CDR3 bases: TGTGCCAGTAGTATATACGACTCAAGTTCCTACGAGCAGTACTTC. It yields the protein CASSIYDSSSYEQYF.

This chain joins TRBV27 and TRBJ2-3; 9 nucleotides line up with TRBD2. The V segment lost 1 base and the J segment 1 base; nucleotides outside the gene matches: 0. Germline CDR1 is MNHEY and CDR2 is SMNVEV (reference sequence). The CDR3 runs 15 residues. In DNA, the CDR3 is TGTGCCAGCAGTTTATTAGCGGGAGGCACAGATACGCAGTATTTT. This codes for CASSLLAGGTDTQYF.

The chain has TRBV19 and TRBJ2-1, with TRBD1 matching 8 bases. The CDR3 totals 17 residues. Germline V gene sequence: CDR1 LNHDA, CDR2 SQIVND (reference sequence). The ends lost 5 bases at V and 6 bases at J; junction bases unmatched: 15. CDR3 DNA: TGTGCCAGTAGTGTTGACCCCGGGACAGGAGAACGCAATGAGCAGTTCTTC. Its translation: CASSVDPGTGERNEQFF.

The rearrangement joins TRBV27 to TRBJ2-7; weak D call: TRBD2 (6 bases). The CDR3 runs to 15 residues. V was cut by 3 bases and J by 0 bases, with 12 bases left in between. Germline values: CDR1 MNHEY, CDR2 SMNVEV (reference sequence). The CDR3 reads CASSFGGPSSYEQYF. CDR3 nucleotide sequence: TGTGCCAGCAGTTTCGGGGGTCCTAGCTCCTACGAGCAGTACTTC.

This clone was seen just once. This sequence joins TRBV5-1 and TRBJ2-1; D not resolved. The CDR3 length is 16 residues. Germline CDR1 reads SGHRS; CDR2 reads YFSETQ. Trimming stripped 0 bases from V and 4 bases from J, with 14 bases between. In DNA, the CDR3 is TGCGCCAGCAGCTTGGGCGCCGGGTTACAATACAATGAGCAGTTCTTC. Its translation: CASSLGAGLQYNEQFF.

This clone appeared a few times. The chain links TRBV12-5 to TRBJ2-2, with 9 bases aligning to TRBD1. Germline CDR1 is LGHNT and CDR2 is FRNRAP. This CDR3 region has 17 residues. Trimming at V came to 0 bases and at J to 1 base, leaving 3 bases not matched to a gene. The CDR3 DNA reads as TGTGCTAGTGGTTTGGTAATGGGACAGGGGAACACCGGGGAGCTGTTTTTT. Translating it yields CASGLVMGQGNTGELFF.

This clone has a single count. In nucleotides, the CDR3 is TGCGCCAGCAGCCAAGATCAAGTCAGCACCGGGGAGCTGTTTTTT. As protein: CASSQDQVSTGELFF. The V and J genes are TRBV4-1 and TRBJ2-2; no reliable D call. The CDR3 length is 15 residues. Trimming pared 0 bases from V and 4 bases from J, leaving 9 bases between. Germline CDR1 and CDR2: MGHRA and YSYEKL.

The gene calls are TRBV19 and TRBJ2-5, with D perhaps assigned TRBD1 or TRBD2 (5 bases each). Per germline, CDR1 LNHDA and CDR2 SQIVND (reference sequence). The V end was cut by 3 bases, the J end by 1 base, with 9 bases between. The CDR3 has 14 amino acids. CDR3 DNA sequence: TGTGCCAGTAGTATGACCGGGGCCCAAGAGACCCAGTACTTC. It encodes CASSMTGAQETQYF.

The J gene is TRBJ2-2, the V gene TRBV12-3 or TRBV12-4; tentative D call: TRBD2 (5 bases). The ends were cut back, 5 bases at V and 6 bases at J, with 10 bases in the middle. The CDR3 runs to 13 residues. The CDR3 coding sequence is TGTGCCAGCAGTATCGGGGTCTCCGGGGAGCTGTTTTTT. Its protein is CASSIGVSGELFF.

CDR3 sequence: CASSQGWENYGYTF. The CDR3 DNA is TGTGCCAGCAGCCAAGGGTGGGAGAACTATGGCTACACCTTC. The chain couples TRBV14 to TRBJ1-2; no definite D call. The germline V gene encodes CDR1 SGHDN and CDR2 FVKESK. Deletions cut 1 base from V and 2 bases from J, with 8 bases between. This CDR3 is built from 14 residues.

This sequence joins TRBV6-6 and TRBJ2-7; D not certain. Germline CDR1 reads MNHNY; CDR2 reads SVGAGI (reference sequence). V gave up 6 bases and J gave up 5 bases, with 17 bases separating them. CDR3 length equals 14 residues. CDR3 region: CASSQAVQAHEQYF. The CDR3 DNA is TGTGCCAGCAGCCAAGCCGTCCAGGCACACGAGCAGTACTTC.

Here the CDR3 reads CASSSSSGKGTDTQYF. In nucleotides, the CDR3 is TGTGCCAGCAGCTCGTCGAGCGGGAAAGGGACAGATACGCAGTATTTT. The gene calls are TRBV7-2 and TRBJ2-3; 7 bases match TRBD2. CDR1 and CDR2 from the germline V gene are SGHTA and FQGNSA. The J segment lost 3 bases and the V segment lost 4 bases, leaving 10 bases of the junction unmatched. The CDR3 is 16 amino acids.